These 17 T cell receptor beta chains were sequenced from one sample in a study of cytomegalovirus exposure and HLA in healthy donors. 13 Jbeta primers and 60 Vbeta primers were used for the PCR. Here immunoSEQ multiplex PCR was the method, and the copy in TCRdb shows in-frame clones only, minus some. The table records around 100,000 clones, 55% to 80% of them present only once. The material sequenced was PBMCs. These receptors were collected from a woman in her twenties or thirties in good health and CMV-seronegative.

The chain is built from TRBV29-1 and TRBJ2-1, with D possibly matching TRBD1 (6 bases). The CDR3 totals 14 residues. CDR1 and CDR2 from the germline V gene are SQVTM and ANQGSEA. The V end lost 7 bases, the J end lost 3 bases, and 16 bases lay between the germline ends. CDR3 in DNA: TGCAGCGCCACGGGGAGCAGGGGCTACAATGAGCAGTTCTTC. Protein product: CSATGSRGYNEQFF.

The V gene is TRBV10-3, the J gene TRBJ2-1; D is perhaps TRBD1 (6 bases). Trimming removed 3 bases at V and 4 bases at J, with 13 bases between. Germline V gene data show CDR1 as ENHRY and CDR2 as SYGVKD. The CDR3 loop spans 15 amino acids. Written as DNA, the CDR3 is TGTGCCATCAGTGAACCCCAGGGGAATTACAATGAGCAGTTCTTC. Translating it yields CAISEPQGNYNEQFF.

V gene TRBV19 combines with J gene TRBJ1-3, with TRBD1 identical over 7 bases. Per germline, CDR1 LNHDA and CDR2 SQIVND (reference sequence). This CDR3 spans 15 amino acids. V dropped 6 bases and J dropped 3; count of bases not matched to a gene: 8. This chain's CDR3 is CASSPRDSDGNTIYF. The CDR3 region has the DNA TGTGCCAGTAGCCCAAGGGACAGCGATGGAAACACCATATATTTT. The entire variable domain, with the rest obtained from reference TRBV19 and TRBJ1-3, is as follows: DGGITQSPKYLFRKEGQNVTLSCEQNLNHDAMYWYRQDPGQGLRLIYYSQIVNDFQKGDIAEGYSVSREKKESFPLTVTSAQKNPTAFYLCASSPRDSDGNTIYFGEGSWLTVV.

This clone was observed a few times. This chain connects TRBV2 to TRBJ2-1; D might be TRBD2 (6 bases). CDR3 length: 14 amino acids. Deletions cut 8 bases from V and 1 base from J, with 12 bases between. Germline CDR1 reads SNHLY; CDR2 reads FYNNEI. The CDR3 loop reads CASLTGVSYNEQFF. The CDR3 DNA follows: TGTGCCAGCTTGACGGGAGTTTCCTACAATGAGCAGTTCTTC.

V gene TRBV27 combines with J gene TRBJ1-5, with D perhaps matching TRBD1 (6 bases). The CDR3 contains 17 residues. CDR1 is MNHEY and CDR2 is SMNVEV in the germline V gene (reference sequence). Trimming stripped 5 bases from V and 0 bases from J, with 17 bases between. CDR3 sequence reads: CASSRQGGGFSNQPQHF. CDR3 DNA sequence: TGTGCCAGCAGTCGTCAGGGTGGGGGCTTTAGCAATCAGCCCCAGCATTTT.

The chain uses TRBV11-2 and TRBJ2-3, with 8 bases identical to TRBD2. V shed 5 bases and J 6 bases; nucleotides not matched to a gene: 7. Germline CDR1 SGHAT, CDR2 FQNNGV. The CDR3 has 14 residues. The CDR3 DNA reads TGTGCCAGCAGCCGAAGCGGGAGAAAGGATACGCAGTATTTT. Residues: CASSRSGRKDTQYF.

V is TRBV10-1 and J is TRBJ2-1, with 7 bases that match TRBD2. V shed 5 bases and J 0 bases; nucleotides not matched to a gene: 4. The CDR3 is 15 residues long. Germline values: CDR1 WNHNN, CDR2 SYGVQD (reference sequence). Written as DNA, the CDR3 is TGCGCCAGCAGTCCGGGGGGTGGCTCCTACAATGAGCAGTTCTTC. Amino acids: CASSPGGGSYNEQFF.

This clone was observed a single time. The rearrangement uses TRBV7-9 and TRBJ1-1; D remains unclear. The germline V gene encodes CDR1 SEHNR and CDR2 FQNEAQ (reference sequence). The CDR3 length is 15 residues. Between the trimmed V and J ends, which lost 1 base and 1 base, there was a span of 10 bases. This CDR3 reads CASSLVRSGNTEAFF. As DNA, the CDR3 is TGTGCCAGCAGCTTAGTTCGATCAGGGAACACTGAAGCTTTCTTT.

In its sample, this clone was seen once. V usage is TRBV7-2 and J usage is TRBJ1-3, with D perhaps matching TRBD1 (6 bases). The V gene lost 6 bases and the J gene lost 7 bases, with 13 bases spanning the gap. The CDR3 has 13 residues. CDR1 and CDR2 (germline): SGHTA, FQGNSA. DNA for the CDR3: TGTGCCAGCAGTCGTACTAGGGGGAACACCATATATTTT. Its protein product is CASSRTRGNTIYF.

The J gene is TRBJ2-7, the V gene TRBV5-3, with 9 bases identical to TRBD2. TRBV5-3 is treated as an ORF (open reading frame) with a function not yet certain. The CDR3 has 16 residues. V shed 3 bases, J shed 2 bases, and the junction held 9 bases outside the gene matches. The CDR3 DNA follows: TGTGCCAGAAGCTGCCCGGGGACTAGCCTAGCCTACGAGCAGTACTTC. Protein product: CARSCPGTSLAYEQYF.

This clone turned up a few times. V gene TRBV6-5 combines with J gene TRBJ1-4, with a tentative D call TRBD1 (5 bases). The CDR3 is 13 residues long. Germline V CDR1 and CDR2: MNHEY, SVGAGI. V gave up 6 bases and J gave up 8 bases, with 13 bases separating them. The CDR3 DNA sequence: TGTGCCAGCAGCCTCGCAGGGCGGGAAAAACTGTTTTTT. This encodes CASSLAGREKLFF.

In its sample, this clone was seen a few times. The V and J genes are TRBV6-5 and TRBJ2-7, with a tentative D call TRBD2 (5 bases). The CDR3 spans 15 residues. The germline V gene encodes CDR1 MNHEY and CDR2 SVGAGI. V was trimmed by 3 bases and J by 2 bases, leaving 14 bases between them. CDR3: CASSYLGRGTYEQYF. The CDR3, as DNA: TGTGCCAGCAGTTATCTGGGCAGAGGGACCTACGAGCAGTACTTC.

CDR3 in amino acids: CASSPPRGEQYF. As DNA, the CDR3 is TGTGCCAGCAGTCCCCCCAGAGGCGAGCAGTACTTC. This rearrangement joins TRBV28 to TRBJ2-7; D unclear. Trimming removed 5 bases from V and 6 bases from J, with 11 bases in between. CDR1 and CDR2 from the germline V gene are MDHEN and SYDVKM. CDR3 size: 12 residues.

The V call is TRBV5-4, the J call TRBJ2-1; TRBD1 aligns across 11 bases. In germline, CDR1 is SGHNT, CDR2 YYREEE (reference sequence). V trimming: 0 bases; J trimming: 3 bases; junction bases outside the gene matches: 5. CDR3 length equals 17 residues. In nucleotides, the CDR3 is TGTGCCAGCAGCTTGGGGACAGGGGGCAGATTCTACAATGAGCAGTTCTTC. Protein: CASSLGTGGRFYNEQFF. The variable domain in full, completed from reference TRBV5-4 and TRBJ2-1, reads ETGVTQSPTHLIKTRGQQVTLRCSSQSGHNTVSWYQQALGQGPQFIFQYYREEENGRGNFPPRFSGLQFPNYSSELNVNALELDDSALYLCASSLGTGGRFYNEQFFGPGTRLTVL.

The J gene is TRBJ2-3, the V gene TRBV2, with 7 bases aligning to TRBD1. CDR3 length equals 14 residues. V dropped 6 bases and J dropped 2; count of bases not matched to a gene: 5. Germline CDR1 SNHLY, CDR2 FYNNEI. The chain's CDR3 is CASRPGTDTDTQYF. CDR3 DNA: TGTGCCAGCAGGCCGGGGACAGACACAGATACGCAGTATTTT.

The rearrangement links TRBV27 to TRBJ2-7, with a weak D call TRBD1 (6 bases). This CDR3 is 13 amino acids long. CDR1 and CDR2 (germline): MNHEY, SMNVEV (reference sequence). V gave up 5 bases and J gave up 1 base, with 9 bases separating them. The CDR3 nucleotides are TGTGCCAGCAGTCCCCAGGGGTCCTACGAGCAGTACTTC. This codes for CASSPQGSYEQYF.

This clone was found a few times. The chain carries TRBV18 and TRBJ1-2; the match to TRBD1 covers 8 bases. The V segment lost 3 bases and the J segment 8 bases; nucleotides outside the gene matches: 11. Germline CDR1 reads KGHSH; CDR2 reads LQKENI. The CDR3 totals 15 residues. CDR3 sequence: CASSPQRTGMKGYTF. CDR3 coding DNA: TGTGCCAGCTCACCGCAGAGGACAGGGATGAAGGGCTACACCTTC.